The 25 T cell receptor beta chains below all came from one sample that was sequenced in a study of neurological immune-mediated disorders. Using its own MiXCR run on the 5' RACE reads, TCRdb lists one record per CDR3 protein. The sample holds some 66,000 distinct CDR3 sequences, roughly 4.8% seen once. Sequenced input: PBMCs. These receptors all stem from a man aged 25 to 40 with multiple sclerosis.

A word on this clonotype: A clone one base away is much larger, so this may be a read error. The V and J genes are TRBV2 and TRBJ2-1, with no clear D. From germline, CDR1 is SNHLY and CDR2 FYNNEI. The V end lost 4 bases, the J end lost 10 bases, and 14 bases lay between the germline ends. The CDR3 is made up of 13 amino acids. The CDR3 loop is CASSGTFEVEQFF. The DNA for the CDR3 is TGTGCCAGCAGTGGGACGTTCGAAGTAGAGCAGTTCTTC.

This clonotype occurred a few times. V usage is TRBV5-1 and J usage is TRBJ2-5, with 12 bases that match TRBD2. CDR1 and CDR2 (germline): SGHRS, YFSETQ. The CDR3 has 16 residues. V lost 0 bases, J lost 4 bases, and 4 bases stayed unmatched. The CDR3 DNA follows: TGCGCCAGCAGCTTGGCCGCGACTAGCGGGGGAGAGACCCAGTACTTC. Translation gives CASSLAATSGGETQYF.

This clonotype was seen ten or more times. V gene TRBV7-8 combines with J gene TRBJ2-1; D not certain. V lost 5 bases and J lost 2, with 13 bases in between. The germline V gene encodes CDR1 SGHVS and CDR2 FQNEAQ. The CDR3 sequence is 15 residues long. The CDR3: CASSPEPGPYNEQFF. The CDR3 nucleotides are TGTGCCAGCAGCCCCGAGCCAGGCCCCTACAATGAGCAGTTCTTC.

In its sample, this clonotype was seen many times. The chain links TRBV7-9 to TRBJ1-1, with 7 bases identical to TRBD1. From germline, CDR1 is SEHNR and CDR2 FQNEAQ (reference sequence). V shed 5 bases and J 2 bases; nucleotides not matched to a gene: 11. The CDR3 length is 16 residues. This chain's CDR3 is CASSPLGQLINTEAFF. CDR3 nucleotide sequence: TGTGCCAGCAGCCCGTTGGGACAGCTAATAAACACTGAAGCTTTCTTT.

Only a few counts were recorded for this clonotype. The V call is TRBV12-3 or TRBV12-4, the J call TRBJ2-3; no clear D gene. V was pared by 1 base and J by 6 bases, with 5 bases between. This CDR3 is 12 amino acids long. The CDR3 sequence is CASSLVVDTQYF. The CDR3 nucleotides read TGTGCCAGCAGTTTAGTCGTGGATACGCAGTATTTT.

Many counts were recorded for this clonotype. The J gene is TRBJ1-6, the V gene TRBV14; D unclear. The CDR3 is 14 amino acids. Trimming took 2 bases from V and 8 from J, leaving 10 bases between them. Looked up from germline, CDR1 is SGHDN and CDR2 is FVKESK. The CDR3 reads CASSQRSGYSPLHF. CDR3 sequence (DNA): TGTGCCAGCAGCCAACGATCGGGGTATTCACCCCTCCACTTT. Drawing the rest from reference TRBV14 and TRBJ1-6, the complete variable domain is EAGVTQFPSHSVIEKGQTVTLRCDPISGHDNLYWYRRVMGKEIKFLLHFVKESKQDESGMPNNRFLAERTGGTYSTLKVQPAELEDSGVYFCASSQRSGYSPLHFGNGTRLTVT.

This clonotype was seen many times. The J gene is TRBJ2-1, the V gene TRBV5-5; 9 bases match TRBD1. V lost 4 bases, J lost 3 bases, and 5 bases stayed unmatched. The length of the CDR3 is 15 residues. The V gene's germline CDR1 is SGHKS and CDR2 YYEKEE (reference sequence). CDR3 protein: CASSPRDRVYNEQFF. The CDR3 DNA reads TGTGCCAGCAGCCCGCGGGACAGGGTCTACAATGAGCAGTTCTTC.

The CDR3 bases are TGTGCCACCAGCAGGGATGGACAGGGGGGAGAGACCCAGTACTTC. Its protein is CATSRDGQGGETQYF. This chain connects TRBV15 to TRBJ2-5, with 10 bases that match TRBD1. Losses at the gene ends were 3 bases for V and 4 bases for J; bases not matched to a gene: 5. CDR3 length: 15 residues. The germline V gene has CDR1 LNHNV and CDR2 YYDKDF (reference sequence).

This clonotype was detected only a few times. V and J are TRBV21-1 and TRBJ1-1. TRBV21-1 is listed as a pseudogene. The CDR3 is 14 residues long. The CDR3 loop reads CASSKAWDYTEAFF. The CDR3 DNA reads as TGTGCCAGCAGCAAAGCGTGGGACTACACTGAAGCTTTCTTT.

This clonotype was picked up a small number of times. The chain combines TRBV7-2 with TRBJ2-7; D is perhaps TRBD1 (6 bases). V dropped 1 base and J dropped 2 bases, with 9 bases sitting between them. Germline lookup yields CDR1 SGHTA and CDR2 FQGNSA. The CDR3 loop spans 14 amino acids. The chain's CDR3 is CASSLGTATYEQYF. The CDR3 DNA reads TGTGCCAGCAGCTTAGGGACAGCTACCTACGAGCAGTACTTC.

This clonotype was counted between two and nine times. This chain connects TRBV12-2 to TRBJ1-1; TRBD1 is taken as the D call from the table, unchecked against the DNA. TRBV12-2 has pseudogene status. This CDR3 contains 15 residues. DNA of the CDR3: TGTGCAAGTCGCCCCCTGCCGGAGAACACTGCTGAAGCTTTCTTT. Its protein product is CASRPLPENTAEAFF.

In this sample, this clonotype turned up a few times. The gene calls are TRBV10-2 and TRBJ1-6; unclear D gene. V was trimmed by 6 bases and J by 6 bases, leaving 9 bases between them. The CDR3 covers 13 residues. Germline values: CDR1 WSHSY, CDR2 SAAADI. The CDR3 sequence: CASRAGTNSPLHF. The CDR3 DNA reads as TGCGCCAGCAGGGCAGGAACTAATTCACCCCTCCACTTT.

This clonotype came up many times. The J gene is TRBJ2-1, the V gene TRBV5-1; 11 bases are a match to TRBD1. Germline V gene sequence: CDR1 SGHRS, CDR2 YFSETQ. The CDR3 has 15 residues. V shed 4 bases, J shed 4 bases, and the junction held 4 bases outside the gene matches. CDR3: CASSLDRGRYNEQFF. DNA for the CDR3: TGCGCCAGCAGCCTGGACAGGGGGCGGTACAATGAGCAGTTCTTC. Filled out from reference TRBV5-1 and TRBJ2-1, the complete variable domain reads KAGVTQTPRYLIKTRGQQVTLSCSPISGHRSVSWYQQTPGQGLQFLFEYFSETQRNKGNFPGRFSGRQFSNSRSEMNVSTLELGDSALYLCASSLDRGRYNEQFFGPGTRLTVL.

The rearrangement uses TRBV5-6 and TRBJ2-7, with D possibly TRBD1 on 6 matching bases. V gave up 4 bases and J gave up 3 bases, with 11 bases separating them. Germline CDR1 reads SGHDT; CDR2 reads YYEEEE. The CDR3 totals 13 residues. The CDR3: CASSIGQFYEQYV. In nucleotides, the CDR3 is TGTGCCAGCAGCATCGGACAGTTCTACGAGCAGTACGTC.

Worth noting for this clonotype: An end of the junction differs from the germline gene, which may be a read error. This chain links TRBV4-1 with TRBJ1-6; D uncertain. Germline CDR1 is MGHRA and CDR2 is YSYEKL. The CDR3 runs to 16 residues. DNA for the CDR3: TGCGCCAGCAGCCAAGTTCAAGGCGGACCAAATCCACCCCTCAACTTT. Translation: CASSQVQGGPNPPLNF.

This clonotype appeared many times. This chain joins TRBV5-5 and TRBJ1-1, with a possible D match to TRBD1 (6 bases). Germline loops: CDR1 SGHKS, CDR2 YYEKEE (reference sequence). The CDR3 length is 14 residues. V lost 4 bases to trimming and J lost 4 bases, with 14 bases between them. CDR3 coding DNA: TGTGCCAGCAGCCCTCTCAGGGGAAGCACTGAAGCTTTCTTT. Protein product: CASSPLRGSTEAFF.

This clonotype was seen at least ten times. This sequence joins TRBV5-1 and TRBJ2-2, with D possibly TRBD2 on 6 matching bases. The germline CDR1 and CDR2 sequences are SGHRS and YFSETQ. This CDR3 has 18 residues. V lost 0 bases, J lost 6 bases, and 21 bases lay in between. The CDR3 coding sequence is TGCGCCAGCAGCTTGGACGGGGCTCTCCGTTCGGGGGCCGGGGAGCTGTTTTTT. Its protein is CASSLDGALRSGAGELFF.

This clonotype appeared many times. The V call is TRBV10-3, the J call TRBJ1-5; tentatively, D is TRBD1 (6 bases). This CDR3 region has 13 residues. With 3 bases removed from V and 6 bases from J, the gap between germline ends came to 9 bases. The germline V gene encodes CDR1 ENHRY and CDR2 SYGVKD. CDR3 region: CAISEPGAQPQHF. Written as DNA, the CDR3 is TGTGCCATCAGTGAACCAGGGGCTCAGCCCCAGCATTTT.

This clonotype was recorded many times. This rearrangement joins TRBV7-2 to TRBJ2-7, with D unclear. Germline lookup yields CDR1 SGHTA and CDR2 FQGNSA. Trimming cost V 3 bases and J 5 bases, with 14 bases left between them. The CDR3 consists of 14 residues. The CDR3 spells CASSFLGNWNEQYV. In DNA, the CDR3 is TGTGCCAGCAGCTTCCTGGGGAATTGGAACGAGCAGTACGTC.

The chain joins TRBV12-3 or TRBV12-4 to TRBJ2-2; TRBD1 might be the D (6 bases). Trimming stripped 4 bases from V and 5 bases from J, with 8 bases between. The CDR3 loop spans 13 amino acids. CDR3 amino acids: CASSSRGTGELFF. CDR3 DNA: TGTGCCAGCAGTTCCAGGGGTACCGGGGAGCTGTTTTTT.

This chain links TRBV6-5 with TRBJ1-2; possible D gene TRBD1, 5 bases. Per the germline V gene, CDR1 is MNHEY and CDR2 is SVGAGI. The germline V and J ends were trimmed by 6 bases and 4 bases, with 12 bases remaining between them. The CDR3 covers 13 residues. The DNA for the CDR3 is TGTGCCAGCAGGAGGGGAGGCGGCTATGGCTACACCTTC. This encodes CASRRGGGYGYTF.

The chain joins TRBV5-1 to TRBJ1-1; TRBD1 agrees at 8 bases. This CDR3 comprises 15 residues. Germline V gives CDR1 SGHRS, CDR2 YFSETQ. Trimming at V came to 2 bases and at J to 4 bases, leaving 7 bases not matched to a gene. Here the CDR3 DNA reads TGCGCCAGCAGCTTCGACAGGGGTTTTGGCACTGAAGCTTTCTTT. Amino acids: CASSFDRGFGTEAFF.

The chain is built from TRBV7-8 and TRBJ1-2; 12 nucleotides line up with TRBD1. Germline V gene data show CDR1 as SGHVS and CDR2 as FQNEAQ. The V and J ends lost 4 bases and 2 bases, in that order; junction bases with no gene match: 8. The CDR3 runs 17 residues. Here the CDR3 DNA reads TGTGCCAGCAGCTCGTCCCGGGACAGGGGGCGCAACTATGGCTACACCTTC. Translating gives CASSSSRDRGRNYGYTF.

This clonotype was counted many times. The J gene is TRBJ2-2, the V gene TRBV29-1; 7 bases map to TRBD1. The junction had 6 bases not matched to a gene; V was cut back by 5 bases and J by 0 bases. This CDR3 contains 15 residues. Germline V gene lookup returns CDR1 SQVTM and CDR2 ANQGSEA. Written as DNA, the CDR3 is TGCAGCGTTCTAACAGGGGCCGCGAACACCGGGGAGCTGTTTTTT. Translation gives CSVLTGAANTGELFF.

Only a few counts were recorded for this clonotype. The chain recombines TRBV27 with TRBJ1-2, with D possibly TRBD1 on 6 matching bases. Trimming shortened V by 8 bases and J by 7 bases, and 20 bases separated the two germline ends. Germline values: CDR1 MNHEY, CDR2 SMNVEV (reference sequence). CDR3 size: 14 residues. CDR3 loop: CASSLQGLSAGYTF. CDR3 in DNA: TGTGCCAGCTCACTTCAGGGGCTATCTGCTGGCTACACCTTC.